The TCR beta chain described here comes from a study of T cell changes during pregnancy in multiple sclerosis. Sequencing was performed with immunoSEQ multiplex PCR; in TCRdb, only in-frame clones are kept and a portion is missing. The sample contains 30,000 to 40,000 clones, around 93% of which appear only once. CDR3 length: 12 residues. Germline V gene lookup returns CDR1 SQVTM and CDR2 ANQGSEA. The V gene lost 6 bases and the J gene lost 5 bases, with 13 bases spanning the gap. This clone was picked up a small number of times. The sample was CD4+ T cells from peripheral blood mononuclear cells, taken in the third trimester of pregnancy. V usage is TRBV29-1 and J usage is TRBJ1-1; D remains ambiguous. The clonotype was recovered from a female donor in good health, enrolled as a control in a pregnancy study. The CDR3 region is CSVISGRTEAFF. CDR3 bases: TGCAGCGTGATTTCTGGGAGGACTGAAGCTTTCTTT.